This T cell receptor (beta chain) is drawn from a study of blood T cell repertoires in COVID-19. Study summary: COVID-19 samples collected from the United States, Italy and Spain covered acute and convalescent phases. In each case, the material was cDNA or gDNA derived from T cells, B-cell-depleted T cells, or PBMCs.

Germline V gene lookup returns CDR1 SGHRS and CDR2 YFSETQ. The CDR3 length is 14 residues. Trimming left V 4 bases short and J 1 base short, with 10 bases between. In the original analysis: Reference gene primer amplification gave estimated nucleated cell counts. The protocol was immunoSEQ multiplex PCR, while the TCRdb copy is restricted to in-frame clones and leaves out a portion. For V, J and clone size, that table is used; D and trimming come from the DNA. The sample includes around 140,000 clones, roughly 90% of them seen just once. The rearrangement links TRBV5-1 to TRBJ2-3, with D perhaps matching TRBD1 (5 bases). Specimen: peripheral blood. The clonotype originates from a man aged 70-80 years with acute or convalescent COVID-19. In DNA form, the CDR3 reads TGCGCCAGCAGCCCCGCACAGGGCACAGATACGCAGTATTTT. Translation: CASSPAQGTDTQYF.